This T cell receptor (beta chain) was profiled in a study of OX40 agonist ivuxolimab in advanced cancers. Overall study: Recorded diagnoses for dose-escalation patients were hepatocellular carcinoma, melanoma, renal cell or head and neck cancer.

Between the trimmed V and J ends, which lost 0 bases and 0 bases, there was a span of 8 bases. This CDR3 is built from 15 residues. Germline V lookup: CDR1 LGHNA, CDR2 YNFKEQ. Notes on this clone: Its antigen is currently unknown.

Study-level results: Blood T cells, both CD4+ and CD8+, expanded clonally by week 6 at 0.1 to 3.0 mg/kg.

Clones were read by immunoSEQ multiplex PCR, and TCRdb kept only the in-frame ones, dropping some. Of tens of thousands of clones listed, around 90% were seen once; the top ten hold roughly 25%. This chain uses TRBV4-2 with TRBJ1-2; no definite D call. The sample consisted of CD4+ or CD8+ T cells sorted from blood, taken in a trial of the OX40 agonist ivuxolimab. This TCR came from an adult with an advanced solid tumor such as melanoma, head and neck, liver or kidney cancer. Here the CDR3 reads CASSQETVPNYGYTF. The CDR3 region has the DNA TGTGCCAGCAGCCAAGAAACCGTACCTAACTATGGCTACACCTTC.